The 24 T cell receptor beta chains below come from one sample, sequenced in a study of blood T cell repertoires in COVID-19. Assay used: immunoSEQ multiplex PCR; TCRdb lists only in-frame clones, some missing. Among some 330,000 clones, around 87% were seen once, and the ten largest hold 1.9%. Material: PBMCs or T cells enriched from blood (not recorded which). The receptors were sampled from a man aged 40-49 years in a cohort exposed to, infected with or recovered from COVID-19 (not recorded which).

The J gene is TRBJ1-5, the V gene TRBV9, with D uncertain. CDR1 and CDR2 (germline): SGDLS, YYNGEE. The CDR3 spans 15 residues. Deletions cut 3 bases from V and 2 bases from J, with 12 bases between. CDR3 in amino acids: CASSADAGGNQPQHF. CDR3 DNA: TGTGCCAGCAGCGCGGACGCGGGAGGCAATCAGCCCCAGCATTTT. Full variable domain (rest looked up from reference TRBV9 and TRBJ1-5): DSGVTQTPKHLITATGQRVTLRCSPRSGDLSVYWYQQSLDQGLQFLIQYYNGEERAKGNILERFSAQQFPDLHSELNLSSLELGDSALYFCASSADAGGNQPQHFGDGTRLSIL.

This clone was found a few times. The J gene is TRBJ1-1, the V gene TRBV15, with 9 bases matching TRBD1. CDR1 is LNHNV, CDR2 YYDKDF, per germline (reference sequence). The trim removed 5 bases at V and 5 bases at J, leaving 9 bases unmatched. This CDR3 has 15 amino acids. CDR3 residues: CATSGGQGRKTEAFF. In DNA, the CDR3 is TGTGCCACCAGCGGAGGACAGGGGAGGAAAACTGAAGCTTTCTTT.

The genes are TRBV18 and TRBJ2-2; D is possibly TRBD2 (5 bases). V dropped 1 base and J dropped 4 bases, with 13 bases sitting between them. The CDR3 has 16 residues. Germline lookup yields CDR1 KGHSH and CDR2 LQKENI. CDR3 nucleotide sequence: TGTGCCAGCTCACCACTCGTGGGAGTGAGCACCGGGGAGCTGTTTTTT. This gives the protein CASSPLVGVSTGELFF.

This chain joins TRBV5-1 and TRBJ2-7; 7 bases fit TRBD1. Looked up from germline, CDR1 is SGHRS and CDR2 is YFSETQ. The junction had 6 bases not matched to a gene; V was cut back by 4 bases and J by 2 bases. The CDR3 length is 14 residues. CDR3 loop: CASSMGQRPYEQYF. The CDR3, as DNA: TGCGCCAGCAGCATGGGACAGCGCCCCTACGAGCAGTACTTC.

This chain links TRBV9 with TRBJ1-5; the D gene is possibly TRBD1 (6 bases). Germline V gene data show CDR1 as SGDLS and CDR2 as YYNGEE. V was clipped by 0 bases and J by 6 bases, with 10 bases between them. CDR3 length: 14 amino acids. CDR3 in amino acids: CASSVGGGGQPQHF. In DNA form, the CDR3 reads TGTGCCAGCAGCGTAGGTGGGGGCGGTCAGCCCCAGCATTTT.

The genes are TRBV28 and TRBJ2-1; 10 nucleotides agree with TRBD2. This CDR3 is built from 14 residues. The ends lost 5 bases at V and 9 bases at J; junction bases unmatched: 7. Germline V lookup: CDR1 MDHEN, CDR2 SYDVKM. CDR3 in DNA: TGTGCCAGCAGTCCTAGCGGGAGACTTGGTGAGCAGTTCTTC. Amino acid sequence: CASSPSGRLGEQFF.

The chain is built from TRBV5-8 and TRBJ2-6; TRBD1 matches 8 bases. This CDR3 is 18 amino acids long. Germline CDR1 and CDR2: SGHTS and YDEGEE. With 2 bases clipped from V and 2 bases from J, the junction kept 9 bases outside the gene matches. CDR3 in DNA: TGTGCCAGCAGCTTTTATGGACAGGGTGATGCTGGGGCCAACGTCCTGACTTTC. Protein sequence: CASSFYGQGDAGANVLTF.

V and J are TRBV6-1 and TRBJ2-5; TRBD2 agrees at 11 bases. Germline values: CDR1 MNHNS, CDR2 SASEGT. V lost 4 bases, J lost 5 bases, and 9 bases stayed unmatched. This CDR3 is built from 16 residues. In DNA form, the CDR3 reads TGTGCCAGCAGTGGGGAACTAGCGGGAGAATCGGAGACCCAGTACTTC. Translating gives CASSGELAGESETQYF.

This clone was seen only once. The rearrangement uses TRBV6-5 and TRBJ1-5; weak D call: TRBD1 (5 bases). Deletions cut 0 bases from V and 4 bases from J, with 7 bases between. Germline V lookup: CDR1 MNHEY, CDR2 SVGAGI. The CDR3 loop spans 14 amino acids. CDR3 residues: CASSYSGANQPQHF. CDR3 DNA sequence: TGTGCCAGCAGTTACTCTGGGGCTAATCAGCCCCAGCATTTT.

The rearrangement joins TRBV6-5 to TRBJ2-1; 12 bases are a match to TRBD2. V lost 8 bases to trimming and J lost 7 bases; unmatched junction nucleotides: 3. The CDR3 length is 13 residues. In germline, CDR1 is MNHEY, CDR2 SVGAGI. CDR3 loop: CASGLAGWNEQFF. CDR3 DNA: TGTGCCAGCGGACTAGCGGGATGGAATGAGCAGTTCTTC.

V is TRBV10-1 and J is TRBJ2-7; 9 positions match TRBD1. The CDR3 runs to 11 residues. The trim removed 11 bases at V and 2 bases at J, leaving 1 base unmatched. The germline V gene encodes CDR1 WNHNN and CDR2 SYGVQD (reference sequence). The CDR3 loop reads CARDRAYEQYF. The CDR3 region has the DNA TGCGCCCGGGACAGGGCCTACGAGCAGTACTTC.

V is TRBV30 and J is TRBJ2-3, with 11 bases identical to TRBD2. With 2 bases clipped from V and 3 bases from J, the junction kept 4 bases outside the gene matches. There are 15 residues in the CDR3. In germline, CDR1 is GTSNPN, CDR2 SVGIG (reference sequence). The CDR3 is CAWSLSSGRTDTQYF. In DNA form, the CDR3 reads TGTGCCTGGAGTTTATCTAGCGGGAGGACAGATACGCAGTATTTT.

The chain employs TRBV3-1 (or the pseudogene TRBV3-2) and TRBJ1-1; a possible D gene is TRBD1 (6 bases). The V end lost 6 bases, the J end lost 2 bases, and 13 bases lay between the germline ends. The germline CDR1 and CDR2 sequences are LGHDT and YNNKEL (reference sequence). This CDR3 has 14 residues. CDR3 region: CASRYREGNTEAFF. In DNA form, the CDR3 reads TGTGCCAGCAGGTACAGGGAGGGCAACACTGAAGCTTTCTTT.

V and J are TRBV13 and TRBJ1-1, with D unresolved. Germline V gene sequence: CDR1 PRHDT, CDR2 FYEKMQ (reference sequence). V shed 5 bases and J shed 4 bases, with 11 bases lying between them. This CDR3 is built from 13 residues. Written as DNA, the CDR3 is TGTGCCAGCAGCCCTCTAGTTAGCACTGAAGCTTTCTTT. Residues: CASSPLVSTEAFF. The complete variable domain, with remaining parts taken from reference TRBV13 and TRBJ1-1, reads AAGVIQSPRHLIKEKRETATLKCYPIPRHDTVYWYQQGPGQDPQFLISFYEKMQSDKGSIPDRFSAQQFSDYHSELNMSSLELGDSALYFCASSPLVSTEAFFGQGTRLTVV.

This clone occurred a few times. This chain connects TRBV7-3 to TRBJ2-3, with D possibly TRBD2 on 6 matching bases. Germline V gene data show CDR1 as SGHTA and CDR2 as FQGTGA. The V gene lost 5 bases and the J gene lost 10 bases, with 19 bases spanning the gap. CDR3 size: 14 residues. The CDR3: CASSRRDSLGAQYF. CDR3 in DNA: TGTGCCAGCAGCCGCAGGGACTCACTGGGAGCGCAGTATTTT.

CDR3 in amino acids: CASSQDSRSNQPQHF. CDR3 DNA sequence: TGTGCCAGCAGCCAAGATTCCCGTAGCAATCAGCCCCAGCATTTT. V usage is TRBV3-1 (or the pseudogene TRBV3-2) and J usage is TRBJ1-5; no clear D gene. Looked up from germline, CDR1 is LGHDT and CDR2 is YNNKEL (reference sequence). With 0 bases removed from V and 0 bases from J, the gap between germline ends came to 6 bases. This CDR3 has 15 residues.

This clone has just a few counts. V and J are TRBV2 and TRBJ1-1, with 9 nucleotides matching TRBD1. CDR3 length: 14 residues. J gave up 5 bases and V 6 bases, and 7 bases lay outside the gene matches. Germline V gives CDR1 SNHLY, CDR2 FYNNEI. CDR3 residues: CASSNTGGETEAFF. For the CDR3, the DNA is TGTGCCAGCAGCAACACAGGGGGCGAGACTGAAGCTTTCTTT.

This chain links TRBV5-1 with TRBJ2-5; 8 bases agree with TRBD1. V was clipped by 5 bases and J by 4 bases; unmatched bases: 7. The CDR3 sequence is 14 residues long. The germline V gene encodes CDR1 SGHRS and CDR2 YFSETQ. The CDR3 DNA is TGCGCCAGCAGGGACGGGACAGGCGGAGAGACCCAGTACTTC. It is translated as CASRDGTGGETQYF.

The chain's CDR3 is CASSPEPSGSQETQYF. In DNA form, the CDR3 reads TGCGCCAGCAGCCCGGAACCTAGCGGGTCCCAAGAGACCCAGTACTTC. The chain employs TRBV5-1 and TRBJ2-5, with 8 positions matching TRBD2. CDR3 size: 16 residues. Germline V gene sequence: CDR1 SGHRS, CDR2 YFSETQ. V lost 4 bases and J lost 1; bases outside the gene matches: 9.

The V and J genes are TRBV19 and TRBJ2-7, with 9 bases that match TRBD1. This CDR3 region has 16 residues. V lost 1 base to trimming and J lost 6 bases; unmatched junction nucleotides: 10. Germline V lookup: CDR1 LNHDA, CDR2 SQIVND (reference sequence). CDR3 sequence (DNA): TGTGCCAGTAGTATAGCCGCCCTAACAGGGGGCGGCGAGCAGTACTTC. Protein product: CASSIAALTGGGEQYF.

In this sample, this clone turned up once. The rearrangement links TRBV5-1 to TRBJ2-3; a possible D gene is TRBD2 (5 bases). V was cut by 0 bases and J by 0 bases, with 17 bases left in between. The CDR3 has 18 amino acids. Germline-derived CDR1 and CDR2 are SGHRS and YFSETQ. CDR3 nucleotides: TGCGCCAGCAGCTTGGGGATCCAAGGGAGATCTAGCACAGATACGCAGTATTTT. It encodes CASSLGIQGRSSTDTQYF.

The CDR3 spells CASSGRQGSYEQYF. As DNA, the CDR3 is TGTGCCAGCAGCGGCAGACAGGGGAGCTACGAGCAGTACTTC. This chain uses TRBV5-6 with TRBJ2-7; 8 positions agree with TRBD1. CDR1 SGHDT and CDR2 YYEEEE come from the germline V gene. Trimming took 4 bases from V and 3 from J; bases not matched to a gene: 6. This CDR3 contains 14 residues.

The chain joins TRBV5-1 to TRBJ2-3; D is unclear. The CDR3 consists of 16 residues. Trimming pared 4 bases from V and 6 bases from J, leaving 21 bases between. The V gene's germline CDR1 is SGHRS and CDR2 YFSETQ. CDR3 sequence reads: CASSLPSSSASDTQYF. The DNA for the CDR3 is TGCGCCAGCAGCCTTCCTTCTAGTTCGGCGTCGGATACGCAGTATTTT.

This clone appeared a few times. This rearrangement joins TRBV4-1 to TRBJ1-4; unclear D gene. The ends were cut back, 1 base at V and 8 bases at J, with 14 bases in the middle. The CDR3 extends over 15 amino acids. Germline V CDR1 and CDR2: MGHRA, YSYEKL. The CDR3 sequence: CASSQAGTLQEKLFF. The DNA of the CDR3 is TGCGCCAGCAGCCAAGCGGGAACCCTTCAGGAAAAACTGTTTTTT.